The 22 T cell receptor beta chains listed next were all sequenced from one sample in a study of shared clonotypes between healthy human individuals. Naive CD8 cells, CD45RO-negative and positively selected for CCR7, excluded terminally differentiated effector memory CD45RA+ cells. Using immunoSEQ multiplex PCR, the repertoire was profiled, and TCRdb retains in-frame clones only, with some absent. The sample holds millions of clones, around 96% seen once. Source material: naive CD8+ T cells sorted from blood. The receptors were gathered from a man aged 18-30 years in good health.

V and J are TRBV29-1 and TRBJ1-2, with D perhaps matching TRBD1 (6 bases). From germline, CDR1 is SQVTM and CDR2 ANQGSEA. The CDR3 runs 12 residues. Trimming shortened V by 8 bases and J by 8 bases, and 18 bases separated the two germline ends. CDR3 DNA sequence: TGCAGCTCAGAGGGGGTTGAAGACGGCTACACCTTC. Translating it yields CSSEGVEDGYTF.

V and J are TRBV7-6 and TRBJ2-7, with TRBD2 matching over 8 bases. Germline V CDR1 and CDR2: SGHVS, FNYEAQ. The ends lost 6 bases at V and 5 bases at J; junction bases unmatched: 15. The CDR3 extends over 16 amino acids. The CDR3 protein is CASSIWGREGRDEQYF. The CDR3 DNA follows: TGTGCCAGCAGTATTTGGGGTCGGGAGGGGCGTGACGAGCAGTACTTC.

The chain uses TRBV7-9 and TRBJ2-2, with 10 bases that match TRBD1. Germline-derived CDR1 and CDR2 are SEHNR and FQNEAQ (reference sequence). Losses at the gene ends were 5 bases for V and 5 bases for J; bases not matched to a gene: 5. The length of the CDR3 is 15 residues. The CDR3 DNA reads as TGTGCCAGCAGCCGACAGGGGGCCGTTACCGGGGAGCTGTTTTTT. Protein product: CASSRQGAVTGELFF. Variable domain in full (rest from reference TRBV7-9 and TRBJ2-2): DTGVSQNPRHKITKRGQNVTFRCDPISEHNRLYWYRQTLGQGPEFLTYFQNEAQLEKSRLLSDRFSAERPKGSFSTLEIQRTEQGDSAMYLCASSRQGAVTGELFFGEGSRLTVL.

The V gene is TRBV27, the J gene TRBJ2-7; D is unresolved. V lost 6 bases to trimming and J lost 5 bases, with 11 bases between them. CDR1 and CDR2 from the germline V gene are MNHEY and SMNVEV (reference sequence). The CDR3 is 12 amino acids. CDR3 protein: CASSPNYHEQYF. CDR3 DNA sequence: TGTGCCAGCAGCCCGAACTACCACGAGCAGTACTTC.

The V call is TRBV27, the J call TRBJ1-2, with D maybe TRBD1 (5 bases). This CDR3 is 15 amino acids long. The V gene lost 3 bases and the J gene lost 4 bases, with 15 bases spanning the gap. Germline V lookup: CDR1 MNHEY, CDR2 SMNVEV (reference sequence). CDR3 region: CASSFRGDGFYGYTF. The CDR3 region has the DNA TGTGCCAGCAGTTTTAGGGGCGACGGATTCTATGGCTACACCTTC.

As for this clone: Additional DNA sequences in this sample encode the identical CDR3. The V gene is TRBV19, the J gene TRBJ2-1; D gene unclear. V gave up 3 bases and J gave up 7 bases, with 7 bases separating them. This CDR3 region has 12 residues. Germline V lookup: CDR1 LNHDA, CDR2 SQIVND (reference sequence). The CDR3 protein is CASSMGGNEQFF. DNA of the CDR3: TGTGCCAGTAGTATGGGTGGGAATGAGCAGTTCTTC.

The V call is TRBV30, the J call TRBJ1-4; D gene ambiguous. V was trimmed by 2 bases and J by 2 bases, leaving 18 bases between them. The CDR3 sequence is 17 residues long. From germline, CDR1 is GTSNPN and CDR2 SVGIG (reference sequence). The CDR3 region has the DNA TGTGCCTGGAGTAGACCCGGACGGTTTCCTACTAATGAAAAACTGTTTTTT. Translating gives CAWSRPGRFPTNEKLFF.

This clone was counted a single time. DNA for the CDR3: TGTGCCAGTAGTATAGCGGAGGGTAGCAATTCACCCCTCCACTTT. Translating gives CASSIAEGSNSPLHF. This sequence joins TRBV19 and TRBJ1-6; no firm D call. The CDR3 totals 15 residues. Per germline, CDR1 LNHDA and CDR2 SQIVND (reference sequence). V lost 1 base, J lost 7 bases, and 11 bases lay in between.

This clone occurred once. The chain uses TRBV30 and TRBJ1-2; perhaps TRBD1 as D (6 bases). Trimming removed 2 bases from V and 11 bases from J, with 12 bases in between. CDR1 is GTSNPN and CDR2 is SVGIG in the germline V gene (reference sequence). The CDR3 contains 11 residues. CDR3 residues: CAWSPPTGYTF. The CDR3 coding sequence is TGTGCCTGGAGTCCACCAACAGGGTACACCTTC.

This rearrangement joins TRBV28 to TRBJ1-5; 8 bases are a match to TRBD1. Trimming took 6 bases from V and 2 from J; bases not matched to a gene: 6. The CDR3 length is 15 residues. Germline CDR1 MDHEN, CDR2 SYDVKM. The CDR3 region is CASSPTGEGNQPQHF. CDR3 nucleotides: TGTGCCAGCAGCCCGACAGGGGAGGGCAATCAGCCCCAGCATTTT.

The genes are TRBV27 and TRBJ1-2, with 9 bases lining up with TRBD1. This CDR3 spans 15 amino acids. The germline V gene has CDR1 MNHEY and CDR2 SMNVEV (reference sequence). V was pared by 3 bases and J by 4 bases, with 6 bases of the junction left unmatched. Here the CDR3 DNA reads TGTGCCAGCAGTTTGGTGGGACAGGGAACCTATGGCTACACCTTC. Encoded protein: CASSLVGQGTYGYTF.

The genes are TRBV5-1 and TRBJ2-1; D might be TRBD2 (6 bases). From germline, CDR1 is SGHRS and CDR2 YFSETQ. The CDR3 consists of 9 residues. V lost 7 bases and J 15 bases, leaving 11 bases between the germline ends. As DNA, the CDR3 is TGCGCCAGCGGAGGGTCTTGGTTCTTC. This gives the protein CASGGSWFF.

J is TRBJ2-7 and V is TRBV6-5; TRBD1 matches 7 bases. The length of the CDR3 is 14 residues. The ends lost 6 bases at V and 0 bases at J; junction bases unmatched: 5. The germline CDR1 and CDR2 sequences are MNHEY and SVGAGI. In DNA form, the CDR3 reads TGTGCCAGCAGAGAAGACAGGGTCTCCTACGAGCAGTACTTC. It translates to CASREDRVSYEQYF.

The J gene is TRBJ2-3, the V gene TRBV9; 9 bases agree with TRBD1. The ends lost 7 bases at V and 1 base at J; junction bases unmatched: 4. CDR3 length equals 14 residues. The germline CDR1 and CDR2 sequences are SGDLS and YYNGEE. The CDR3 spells CASGQGSGTDTQYF. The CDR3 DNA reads TGTGCCAGCGGACAGGGGTCGGGCACAGATACGCAGTATTTT. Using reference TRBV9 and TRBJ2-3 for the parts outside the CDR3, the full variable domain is DSGVTQTPKHLITATGQRVTLRCSPRSGDLSVYWYQQSLDQGLQFLIQYYNGEERAKGNILERFSAQQFPDLHSELNLSSLELGDSALYFCASGQGSGTDTQYFGPGTRLTVL.

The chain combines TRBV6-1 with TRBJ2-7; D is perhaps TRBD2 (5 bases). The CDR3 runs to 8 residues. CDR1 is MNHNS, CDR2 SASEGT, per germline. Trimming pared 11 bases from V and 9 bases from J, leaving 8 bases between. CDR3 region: CAAGGQYF. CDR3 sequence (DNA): TGTGCCGCGGGTGGGCAGTACTTC.

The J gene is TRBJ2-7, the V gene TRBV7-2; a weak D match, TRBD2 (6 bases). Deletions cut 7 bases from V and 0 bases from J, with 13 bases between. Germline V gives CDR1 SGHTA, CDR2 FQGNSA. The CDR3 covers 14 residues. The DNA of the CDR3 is TGTGCCAGCACCTCTAGCGCCAGCTCCTACGAGCAGTACTTC. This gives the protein CASTSSASSYEQYF.

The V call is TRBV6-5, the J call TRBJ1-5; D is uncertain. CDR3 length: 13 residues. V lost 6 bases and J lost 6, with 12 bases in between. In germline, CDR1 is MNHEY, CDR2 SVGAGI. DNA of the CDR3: TGTGCCAGCAGCCCTATCTGGGGTCAGCCCCAGCATTTT. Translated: CASSPIWGQPQHF.

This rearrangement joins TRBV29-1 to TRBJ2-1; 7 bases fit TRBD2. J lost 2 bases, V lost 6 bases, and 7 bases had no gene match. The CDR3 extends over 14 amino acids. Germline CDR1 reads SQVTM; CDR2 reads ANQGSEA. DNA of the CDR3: TGCAGCGTGTGGCTAGCGGTTACCTACAATGAGCAGTTCTTC. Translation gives CSVWLAVTYNEQFF.

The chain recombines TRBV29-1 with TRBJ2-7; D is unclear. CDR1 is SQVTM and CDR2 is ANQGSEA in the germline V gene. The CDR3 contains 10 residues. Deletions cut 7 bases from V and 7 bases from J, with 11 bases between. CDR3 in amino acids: CSAIVNEQYF. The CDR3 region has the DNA TGCAGCGCCATCGTAAATGAGCAGTACTTC.

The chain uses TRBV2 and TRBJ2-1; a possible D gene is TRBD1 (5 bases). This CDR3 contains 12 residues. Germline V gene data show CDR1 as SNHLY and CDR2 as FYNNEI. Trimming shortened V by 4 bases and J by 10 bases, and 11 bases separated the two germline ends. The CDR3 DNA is TGTGCCAGCAGTGGGGGCCCCCCAGAGCAGTTCTTC. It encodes CASSGGPPEQFF.

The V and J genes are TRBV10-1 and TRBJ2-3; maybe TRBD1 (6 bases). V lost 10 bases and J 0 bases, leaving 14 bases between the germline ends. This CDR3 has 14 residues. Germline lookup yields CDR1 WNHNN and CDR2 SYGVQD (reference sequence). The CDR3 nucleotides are TGCGCCATAAGGACAGACCCTAGCACAGATACGCAGTATTTT. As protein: CAIRTDPSTDTQYF.

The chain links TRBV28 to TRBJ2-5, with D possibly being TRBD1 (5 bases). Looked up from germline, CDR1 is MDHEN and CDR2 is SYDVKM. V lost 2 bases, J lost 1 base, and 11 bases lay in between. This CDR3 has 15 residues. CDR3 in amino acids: CASSLGQGFQETQYF. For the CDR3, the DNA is TGTGCCAGCAGTTTAGGGCAGGGCTTCCAAGAGACCCAGTACTTC.